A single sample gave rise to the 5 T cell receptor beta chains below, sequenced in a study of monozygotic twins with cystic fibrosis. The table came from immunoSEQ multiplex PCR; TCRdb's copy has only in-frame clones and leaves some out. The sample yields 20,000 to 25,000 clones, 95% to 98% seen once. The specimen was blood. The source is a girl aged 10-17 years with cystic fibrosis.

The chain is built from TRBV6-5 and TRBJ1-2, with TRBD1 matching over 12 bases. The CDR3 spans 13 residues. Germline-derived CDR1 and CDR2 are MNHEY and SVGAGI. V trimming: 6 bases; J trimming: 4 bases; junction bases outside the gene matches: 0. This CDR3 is CASRGQGAYGYTF. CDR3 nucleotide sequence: TGTGCCAGCAGGGGACAGGGGGCCTATGGCTACACCTTC.

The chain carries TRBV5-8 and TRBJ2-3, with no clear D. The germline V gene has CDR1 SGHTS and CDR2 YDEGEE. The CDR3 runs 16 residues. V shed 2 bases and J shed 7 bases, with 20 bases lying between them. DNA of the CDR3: TGTGCCAGCAGCTTAGAGTATGGACCCTCGGCATATACGCAGTATTTT. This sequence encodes CASSLEYGPSAYTQYF.

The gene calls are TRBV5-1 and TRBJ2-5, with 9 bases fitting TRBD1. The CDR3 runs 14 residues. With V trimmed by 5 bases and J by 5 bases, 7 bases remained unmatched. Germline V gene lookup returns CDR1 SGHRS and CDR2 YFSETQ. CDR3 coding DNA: TGCGCCAGCAGGAATACAGGGGGCGAGGAGACCCAGTACTTC. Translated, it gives CASRNTGGEETQYF. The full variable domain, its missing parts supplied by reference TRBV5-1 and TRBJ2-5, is KAGVTQTPRYLIKTRGQQVTLSCSPISGHRSVSWYQQTPGQGLQFLFEYFSETQRNKGNFPGRFSGRQFSNSRSEMNVSTLELGDSALYLCASRNTGGEETQYFGPGTRLLVL.

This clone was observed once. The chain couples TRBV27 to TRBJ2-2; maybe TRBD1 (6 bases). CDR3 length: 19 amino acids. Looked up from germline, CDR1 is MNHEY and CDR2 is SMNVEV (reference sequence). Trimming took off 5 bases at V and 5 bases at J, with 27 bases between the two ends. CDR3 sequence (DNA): TGTGCCAGCAGTGGGAGTGCTACAGGGAACTCTATACTAACCGGGGAGCTGTTTTTT. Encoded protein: CASSGSATGNSILTGELFF.

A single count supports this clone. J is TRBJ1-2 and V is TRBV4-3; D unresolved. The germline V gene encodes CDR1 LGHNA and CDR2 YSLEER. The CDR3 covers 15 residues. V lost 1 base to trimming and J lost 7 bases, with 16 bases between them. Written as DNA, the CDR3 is TGCGCCAGCAGCCAAGGCTCCAGAGGGAAGGCTGGCTACACCTTC. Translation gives CASSQGSRGKAGYTF.